This T cell receptor (beta chain) was retrieved from a study of shared clonotypes between healthy human individuals. The protocol was immunoSEQ multiplex PCR, while the TCRdb copy is restricted to in-frame clones and leaves out a portion. The sample carries under 2,500,000 clones, around 95% recorded once. A word on this clone: Different DNA sequences within this sample yield the same CDR3.

Specimen: naive CD4+ T cells sorted from blood. The subset: CD45RA+ positively selected. This receptor was obtained from a man in his late teens or twenties in good health.

The CDR3 loop is CASSESINTGELFF. CDR3 nucleotide sequence: TGCGCCAGCAGTGAGTCCATTAACACCGGGGAGCTGTTTTTT. V usage is TRBV10-1 and J usage is TRBJ2-2; no clear D. Germline CDR1 reads WNHNN; CDR2 reads SYGVQD (reference sequence). The V end was cut by 0 bases, the J end by 2 bases, with 4 bases between. CDR3 length: 14 residues.